Listed below are T cell receptor beta chains from one sample, sequenced in a study of OX40 agonist ivuxolimab in advanced cancers. Assay: immunoSEQ multiplex PCR; the TCRdb copy retains only in-frame clones and omits some. This table has about 40,000 clones, roughly 84% appearing once. Material: CD4+ or CD8+ T cells sorted from blood, obtained in a trial of the OX40 agonist ivuxolimab. The source is an adult with an advanced solid tumor such as melanoma, head and neck, liver or kidney cancer. Each CDR3 is given with its conserved first and last residue.

V,CDR3
TRBV7-6,CASSPEGVGEQFF
TRBV7-9,CASSAGGGTYEQYF
TRBV19,CASSIAAGDGYTF
TRBV19,CASSRFLTEAFF
TRBV29-1,CSVDSIGSQPENEQFF
TRBV27,CASSPPPGQGGTYEQYF
TRBV29-1,CSVEKGLPGDGYTF
TRBV14,CASSQYKKGEQYF
TRBV4-1,CASSLVGNINTEAFF
TRBV21-1,CASSKWWPHQPQHF
TRBV5-1,CASSLVFLGQGGEGYTF
TRBV19,CASSRASGGVEQFF
TRBV25-1,CASSVGVYGYTF
TRBV2,CASRWGGYGYTF
TRBV13,CASSQRQGNEKLFF
TRBV29-1,CSVVGLAGAPSYEQYF
TRBV10-3,CASSRAQETQYF
TRBV4-3,CASSQVGSSKATNEKLFF
TRBV9,CASSVEGITEAFF
TRBV9,CASSPSPGPNTGELFF
TRBV7-2,CASSLPRDRAATGELFF
TRBV6-6,CASSSNRGSNYGYTF
TRBV30,CAWSQTIPGEQYF
TRBV27,CASGLQGYEQYF
TRBV19,CATDSYGYTF
TRBV6-4,CASSDSTSGYNEQFF
TRBV30,CAWSANYEQYF
TRBV7-3,CASSYQGFSYEQYF
TRBV23-1,CASSQSDRAMGIQYF
TRBV27,CASSLNRADTEAFF
TRBV5-8,CASSLGGVTEAFF
TRBV14,CASSPGTSYEQYF
TRBV27,CASSFQGASGNTIYF
TRBV5-1,CASSSRDRGWDEQFF
TRBV6-1,CASSRTENTEAFF
TRBV7-2,CASSSTGGRGDTQYF
TRBV9,CASSVDSGRVTDTQYF
TRBV4-3,CASSQDKKASGGKFF
TRBV7-2,CASNFAGRGSYNEQFF
TRBV6-5,CASSYGVSVYTF
TRBV6-1,CASSVSRGGVDEQFF
TRBV9,CASSGRGFFTGELFF
TRBV11-3,CASSAPGQGARGYTF
TRBV19,CASSGPGPVSVNEQFF
TRBV19,CASTGPGRGTEAFF
TRBV13,CASSFTGTSGGISSYNEQFF
TRBV6-5,CASSYGLGQFYGYTF
TRBV4-3,CASSQVRGAEAFF
TRBV5-4,CASSLASPHNEQFF
TRBV2,CASSLGMDEQFF
TRBV28,CASSYGGYYNEQFF
TRBV19,CASSIPNQPQHF
TRBV7-9,CASSLGTGLYNEQFF
TRBV19,CASGSGIGYNEQFF
TRBV30,CAWSWTGVPTGELFF
TRBV19,CASSIGRGAEQYF
TRBV10-3,CAIDTGLNTEAFF
TRBV13,CASSLGGQANYEQYF
TRBV6-5,CASSYSVTGEKLFF
TRBV9,CASSVGGTGAEAFF